This TCR beta chain was sequenced during a study of shared clonotypes between healthy human individuals. This CDR3 spans 14 amino acids. Deletions cut 0 bases from V and 3 bases from J, with 11 bases between. CDR1 and CDR2 from the germline V gene are GTSNPN and SVGIG (reference sequence). The naive CD8 fraction comprised CD45RO-negative cells positively selected for CCR7 and excluded terminally differentiated effector memory CD45RA+ cells. This clone occurred a few times. In replicate PCRs of sorted subsets, about 220 ng DNA, tens of thousands of T cell genomes, was used. Generated by immunoSEQ multiplex PCR, the TCRdb table keeps only in-frame clones and is missing some. The sample has nearly 2 million clones, 85% to 95% seen once.

The TCR comes from a man younger than 35 in good health. Sequencing was done on a sample of naive CD8+ T cells sorted from blood. The rearrangement joins TRBV30 to TRBJ1-1, with unresolved D. The CDR3 sequence: CAWSVRYDYTEAFF. The CDR3 coding sequence is TGTGCCTGGAGTGTACGGTACGACTACACTGAAGCTTTCTTT.